Below, one T cell receptor beta chain is given with its context. This record comes from a study of shared clonotypes between healthy human individuals. Data came from immunoSEQ multiplex PCR; TCRdb stores just in-frame clones and leaves some out. The sample contains a few million clones, almost 96% of which appear only once. Sequenced material: naive CD4+ T cells sorted from blood. The subset is: CD45RA+ positively selected. This receptor was obtained from a man aged 18-30 years in good health.

Written as DNA, the CDR3 is TGTGCCAGCAGCCCGGGACAGGGGGCCGATACGCAGTATTTT. Translating it yields CASSPGQGADTQYF. V gene TRBV2 combines with J gene TRBJ2-3; TRBD1 agrees at 12 bases. This CDR3 comprises 14 residues. J lost 6 bases, V lost 6 bases, and 4 bases had no gene match. CDR1 SNHLY and CDR2 FYNNEI come from the germline V gene.